This TCR beta chain was observed in a study of blood T cell repertoires in COVID-19. Study background: The analysed material was cDNA or gDNA that came from T cells, B-cell-depleted T cells, or PBMCs.

Generated by immunoSEQ multiplex PCR, the TCRdb table keeps only in-frame clones and is missing some. The data hold about 90,000 clones, with around nine tenths observed a single time. Germline values: CDR1 SGHRS, CDR2 YFSETQ. The V end lost 7 bases, the J end lost 2 bases, and 20 bases lay between the germline ends. The length of the CDR3 is 16 residues. The sequence came from a man aged 45-65 years with acute or convalescent COVID-19. Sequencing used peripheral blood. The chain combines TRBV5-1 with TRBJ2-3, with TRBD2 as a possible D gene (5 bases). CDR3 DNA sequence: TGCGCCAGCCACTTGGGTAAAGCGGAATACACAGATACGCAGTATTTT. Translation gives CASHLGKAEYTDTQYF.